This is a list of T cell receptor beta chains from one sample in a study of T cell responses to AZD1222 COVID-19 vaccine. Produced via immunoSEQ multiplex PCR; TCRdb's table is partial and in-frame only. The sample contains approximately 26,000 clones, about 88% of which appear only once. Sequencing was performed on peripheral blood, taken 28 days after the second AZD1222 dose. These receptors were obtained from an adult who received the AZD1222 COVID-19 vaccine. CDR3s include the opening cysteine and the closing phenylalanine or tryptophan. The order of the fields is D gene, V gene, clone size, J gene, CDR3 protein, CDR3 DNA. A D gene is named only where the DNA matches it firmly. Expanded clones are given a class, and other clones once, few, many or no size at all.

D: TRBD2; V: TRBV19; size: NA; J: TRBJ2-3; CDR3: CASSPKSGTSGGNTQYF; DNA: TGTGCCAGTAGTCCCAAGTCGGGGACTAGCGGGGGAAATACGCAGTATTTT
D: NA; V: TRBV13; size: NA; J: TRBJ1-3; CDR3: CASSRTGNTIYF; DNA: TGTGCCAGCAGTCGGACTGGAAACACCATATATTTT
D: TRBD2; V: TRBV5-1; size: once; J: TRBJ2-1; CDR3: CASSPTAGGPYNEQFF; DNA: TGCGCCAGCAGCCCGACCGCGGGGGGGCCCTACAATGAGCAGTTCTTC
D: NA; V: TRBV6-5; size: NA; J: TRBJ1-1; CDR3: CASRSPGTEAFF; DNA: TGTGCCAGCCGATCACCCGGAACTGAAGCTTTCTTT
D: NA; V: TRBV9; size: NA; J: TRBJ1-4; CDR3: CASGSTGGDEKLFF; DNA: TGTGCCAGCGGATCGACAGGCGGTGATGAAAAACTGTTTTTT
D: TRBD1; V: TRBV9; size: once; J: TRBJ2-1; CDR3: CASSEGQRVSYNEQFF; DNA: TGTGCCAGCAGCGAGGGACAGAGAGTTTCCTACAATGAGCAGTTCTTC
D: TRBD2; V: TRBV25-1; size: once; J: TRBJ2-7; CDR3: CASSGGGYEQYF; DNA: TGTGCCAGCAGTGGGGGGGGATACGAGCAGTACTTC
D: TRBD1; V: TRBV7-2; size: NA; J: TRBJ2-2; CDR3: CASSYQTGGTGELFF; DNA: TGTGCCAGCAGCTATCAGACAGGGGGCACCGGGGAGCTGTTTTTT
D: NA; V: TRBV4-1; size: NA; J: TRBJ1-6; CDR3: CASSQVLPLNSPLHF; DNA: TGCGCCAGCAGCCAGGTCTTGCCCCTTAATTCACCCCTCCACTTT
D: TRBD2; V: TRBV10-3; size: NA; J: TRBJ2-3; CDR3: CATGLAGAQRTDTQYF; DNA: TGTGCCACGGGACTAGCGGGGGCCCAACGCACAGATACGCAGTATTTT
D: NA; V: TRBV5-4; size: NA; J: TRBJ2-3; CDR3: CASSPHTTDTQYF; DNA: TGTGCCAGCAGCCCGCATACTACAGATACGCAGTATTTT
D: NA; V: TRBV2; size: NA; J: TRBJ2-5; CDR3: CASRGGRDNQETQYF; DNA: TGTGCCAGCAGGGGAGGTAGAGATAATCAGGAGACCCAGTACTTC
D: TRBD1; V: TRBV7-2; size: NA; J: TRBJ1-2; CDR3: CASSQQPGQGADGYTF; DNA: TGTGCCAGCAGCCAACAGCCGGGACAGGGGGCGGATGGCTACACCTTC
D: NA; V: TRBV29-1; size: NA; J: TRBJ2-7; CDR3: CSVDTAWDGRQYF; DNA: TGCAGCGTTGACACGGCCTGGGACGGTCGGCAGTACTTC
D: TRBD1; V: TRBV10-3; size: NA; J: TRBJ2-2; CDR3: CAITRGQSGELFF; DNA: TGTGCCATCACTAGGGGGCAGTCCGGGGAGCTGTTTTTT
D: TRBD1; V: TRBV4-3; size: NA; J: TRBJ1-3; CDR3: CASSDLTGAGNTIYF; DNA: TGCGCCAGCAGCGATCTAACAGGGGCTGGAAACACCATATATTTT
D: NA; V: TRBV5-6; size: few; J: TRBJ1-4; CDR3: CASSFTGALTNEKLFF; DNA: TGTGCCAGCAGCTTCACGGGGGCGCTAACTAATGAAAAACTGTTTTTT
D: NA; V: TRBV7-2; size: NA; J: TRBJ1-6; CDR3: CASSLDTGTRSPLHF; DNA: TGTGCCAGCAGCTTAGATACAGGGACGCGTTCACCCCTCCACTTT
D: TRBD1; V: TRBV15; size: NA; J: TRBJ1-2; CDR3: CATSTPSDRELGYTF; DNA: TGTGCCACCAGCACCCCCTCTGACAGGGAATTAGGCTACACCTTC
D: NA; V: TRBV19; size: NA; J: TRBJ1-2; CDR3: CASFLSGAGYTF; DNA: TGTGCCAGTTTTTTATCCGGGGCCGGCTACACCTTC
D: TRBD1; V: TRBV6-8; size: NA; J: TRBJ1-1; CDR3: CASSQGQTNTEAFF; DNA: TGTGCCAGCAGTCAGGGACAGACCAACACTGAAGCTTTCTTT
D: TRBD1; V: TRBV7-8; size: NA; J: TRBJ1-2; CDR3: CASSLSRGPRPNYGYTF; DNA: TGTGCCAGCAGCCTATCCAGGGGGCCTAGGCCTAACTATGGCTACACCTTC
D: TRBD1; V: TRBV7-9; size: NA; J: TRBJ1-5; CDR3: CASSFATGLGQFQPQHF; DNA: TGTGCCAGCAGCTTCGCGACAGGCCTGGGACAGTTTCAGCCCCAGCATTTT
D: TRBD2; V: TRBV6-2/TRBV6-3; size: medium-sized; J: TRBJ2-2; CDR3: CASSYSLGEERGRFGELFF; DNA: TGTGCCAGCAGTTACTCCCTTGGGGAGGAGCGGGGCCGGTTCGGGGAGCTGTTTTTT
D: NA; V: TRBV7-9; size: NA; J: TRBJ2-7; CDR3: CASSLDPPDDEQYF; DNA: TGTGCCAGCAGCTTAGATCCCCCCGATGACGAGCAGTACTTC
D: NA; V: TRBV29-1; size: NA; J: TRBJ1-2; CDR3: CSVEPGYTF; DNA: TGCAGCGTTGAACCAGGCTACACCTTC
D: NA; V: TRBV18; size: NA; J: TRBJ1-1; CDR3: CASQGTNTEAFF; DNA: TGTGCCAGCCAGGGGACGAACACTGAAGCTTTCTTT
D: NA; V: TRBV6-5; size: once; J: TRBJ2-5; CDR3: CASSSWGEETQYF; DNA: TGTGCCAGCAGCTCCTGGGGAGAAGAGACCCAGTACTTC
D: TRBD1; V: TRBV6-5; size: NA; J: TRBJ1-6; CDR3: CASSLGPGQGSSPLHF; DNA: TGTGCCAGCAGTTTAGGGCCGGGACAGGGAAGTTCACCCCTCCACTTT
D: NA; V: TRBV18; size: NA; J: TRBJ2-7; CDR3: CASSRTEASYEQYF; DNA: TGTGCCAGCTCCCGGACAGAGGCCTCCTACGAGCAGTACTTC
D: TRBD1; V: TRBV6-2/TRBV6-3; size: NA; J: TRBJ1-1; CDR3: CASSGRTGRGIEAFF; DNA: TGTGCCAGCAGCGGAAGGACAGGGCGAGGGATTGAAGCTTTCTTT
D: NA; V: TRBV5-6; size: NA; J: TRBJ1-2; CDR3: CASSLFSTGPTGSYGYTF; DNA: TGTGCCAGCAGCTTATTTTCCACAGGCCCAACGGGCTCCTATGGCTACACCTTC
D: NA; V: TRBV2; size: NA; J: TRBJ2-3; CDR3: CASRPGAADTQYF; DNA: TGTGCCAGCAGGCCGGGGGCAGCGGATACGCAGTATTTT
D: NA; V: TRBV6-1; size: once; J: TRBJ1-4; CDR3: CASSEVGARGEKLFF; DNA: TGTGCCAGCAGTGAAGTTGGGGCACGGGGTGAAAAACTGTTTTTT
D: TRBD2; V: TRBV25-1; size: once; J: TRBJ2-3; CDR3: CASSENRLAEDTDTQYF; DNA: TGTGCCAGCAGTGAAAACCGCCTAGCGGAAGACACAGATACGCAGTATTTT
D: NA; V: TRBV18; size: NA; J: TRBJ2-5; CDR3: CASSPPRGWETQYF; DNA: TGTGCCAGCTCACCCCCACGAGGCTGGGAGACCCAGTACTTC
D: NA; V: TRBV7-9; size: once; J: TRBJ1-1; CDR3: CASSQGTSSSRAFF; DNA: TGTGCCAGCAGTCAAGGGACCTCCTCGTCTCGAGCTTTCTTT
D: NA; V: TRBV6-1; size: NA; J: TRBJ1-5; CDR3: CASSDQGNQPQHF; DNA: TGTGCCAGCAGTGACCAGGGAAATCAGCCCCAGCATTTT
D: NA; V: TRBV19; size: NA; J: TRBJ2-2; CDR3: CASSGAANTGELFF; DNA: TGTGCCAGTAGTGGGGCGGCGAACACCGGGGAGCTGTTTTTT
D: TRBD1; V: TRBV6-5; size: NA; J: TRBJ1-1; CDR3: CASTDPVTGGTEAFF; DNA: TGTGCCAGCACCGACCCAGTCACAGGGGGCACTGAAGCTTTCTTT
D: TRBD2; V: TRBV10-2; size: NA; J: TRBJ2-2; CDR3: CASSAVAGGQGTGELFF; DNA: TGCGCCAGCAGTGCCGTAGCGGGGGGGCAAGGAACCGGGGAGCTGTTTTTT
D: NA; V: TRBV3-1/TRBV3-2; size: once; J: TRBJ1-2; CDR3: CASSQGLGQYGYTF; DNA: TGTGCCAGCAGCCAAGGGTTGGGACAATATGGCTACACCTTC
D: NA; V: TRBV4-2; size: NA; J: TRBJ1-4; CDR3: CASSQDFSGNEKLFF; DNA: TGTGCCAGCAGCCAAGATTTCTCGGGAAATGAAAAACTGTTTTTT
D: NA; V: TRBV7-8; size: NA; J: TRBJ2-2; CDR3: CASSWGPNTGELFF; DNA: TGTGCCAGCAGCTGGGGGCCGAACACCGGGGAGCTGTTTTTT
D: TRBD1; V: TRBV5-1; size: NA; J: TRBJ1-2; CDR3: CASSGGQGGNYGYTF; DNA: TGCGCCAGCAGCGGCGGACAGGGGGGGAACTATGGCTACACCTTC
D: TRBD2; V: TRBV5-5; size: NA; J: TRBJ2-5; CDR3: CASSLELAGGRETQYF; DNA: TGTGCCAGCAGCTTGGAGCTAGCGGGGGGGCGTGAGACCCAGTACTTC
D: NA; V: TRBV9; size: NA; J: TRBJ1-1; CDR3: CASSGGDWHTEAFF; DNA: TGTGCCAGCAGCGGAGGGGACTGGCACACTGAAGCTTTCTTT
D: NA; V: TRBV7-2; size: NA; J: TRBJ2-7; CDR3: CASSLERGGIYEQYF; DNA: TGTGCCAGCAGCTTAGAGCGTGGCGGGATCTACGAGCAGTACTTC
D: TRBD1; V: TRBV7-9; size: NA; J: TRBJ2-7; CDR3: CASSLLQGGYEQYF; DNA: TGTGCCAGCAGCTTACTACAGGGGGGCTACGAGCAGTACTTC
D: TRBD1; V: TRBV6-5; size: NA; J: TRBJ2-4; CDR3: CASNQQGGPGNIQYF; DNA: TGTGCCAGCAATCAACAGGGGGGTCCCGGAAACATTCAGTACTTC
D: TRBD2; V: TRBV7-9; size: NA; J: TRBJ2-3; CDR3: CASSSPWAGGLDTQYF; DNA: TGTGCCAGCAGCTCCCCATGGGCGGGGGGTTTGGATACGCAGTATTTT
D: NA; V: TRBV7-2; size: once; J: TRBJ2-7; CDR3: CASSLAMAGWGYEQYF; DNA: TGTGCCAGCAGCTTAGCTATGGCAGGATGGGGCTACGAGCAGTACTTC
D: TRBD1; V: TRBV18; size: NA; J: TRBJ2-7; CDR3: CASSPLGTGLIYEQYF; DNA: TGTGCCAGCTCACCACTCGGGACAGGGCTAATCTACGAGCAGTACTTC
D: NA; V: TRBV5-8; size: NA; J: TRBJ1-5; CDR3: CASSLGGYQPQHF; DNA: TGTGCCAGCAGCTTGGGAGGCTACCAGCCCCAGCATTTT
D: TRBD2; V: TRBV7-2; size: NA; J: TRBJ2-7; CDR3: CASSVGLAYEQYF; DNA: TGTGCCAGCAGCGTGGGACTAGCCTACGAGCAGTACTTC